This T cell receptor (beta chain) is drawn from a study of regulatory T cells in long-lasting Graves disease. As for the study in general: Over-5-year antithyroid drug use with positive TSH receptor antibodies defined persistent Graves' disease in the study.

The CDR3 runs to 15 residues. V was clipped by 5 bases and J by 7 bases; unmatched bases: 11. CDR1 SGHVS and CDR2 FQNEAQ come from the germline V gene. This clonotype appeared a few times. Its cognate antigen is unknown. CDR3 regions were amplified by Arm-PCR using iRepertoire HTBI primers to build TCR beta libraries. Each CDR3 protein gets one entry after TCRdb re-called the multiplex PCR reads with MiXCR. The data hold roughly 470,000 distinct CDR3 sequences, with less than 25% observed a single time. Broader study findings: Persistent disease preferred TRBV28, TRBJ1-2 and TRBJ2-5; new disease, TRBV20-1 and TRBJ2-1. Among the persistent patients, 2,741 public clonotypes were shared, more than the 966 shared among new patients. Because few samples were included, accuracy may have been lower.

Time point here: persistent/refractory GD, antithyroid drugs over 5 years with positive TRAb. Isolated PBMC RNA provided the starting material for the TCR library. The rearrangement joins TRBV7-8 to TRBJ1-2; 9 bases are shared with TRBD1. Here the sequenced sample was peripheral blood mononuclear cells (PBMCs), taken when the disease was refractory, from a patient treated with antithyroid drugs. The TCR sequence derives from a female donor with Graves disease. The CDR3 DNA reads as TGTGCCAGCAGCCCCCCCGGGACAGGGAGGTCTGGCTACACCTTC. It encodes CASSPPGTGRSGYTF.